What follows describes a single T cell receptor beta chain. This clonotype was counted many times. Its antigen target is currently unknown. No base quality values were provided; no much bigger clone lies one nucleotide off. TCR beta repertoires were profiled from peripheral blood of over 10 young patients with multiple sclerosis to demonstrate the VDJtools post-analysis software. Multiple sclerosis patients were children and adolescents aged about 6 to 16 years. The sample originates from a study of post-analysis software for immune sequencing data (dated by TCRdb to between 2015 and 2017). Looking at the study overall: Relapsing-remitting, secondary progressive and progressive-relapsing multiple sclerosis were recorded as disease courses, and subtype annotation was lacking for some patients. The patient repertoires were compared against around 11 previously published healthy control repertoires obtained from donors aged 6 to 25 years. A subset of samples was prepared in parallel using single-end sample barcoding, then pooled and co-amplified after Illumina adapter ligation. General study outcomes and caveats: Roughly 5 TRBV segments, including TRBV5-6, TRBV5-1 and TRBV20-1, were significantly more frequent in patients than controls. The control group was slightly older than the multiple sclerosis patient group. Normalized Chao1 diversity was significantly lower in multiple sclerosis patients than controls, suggesting substantial peripheral T-cell clonal expansion. Direct clustering with F measure revealed strong co-clustering of samples prepared in the same batch, which led to a batch-effect correction.

Library construction relied on PCR. Sequencing instrument: Illumina HiSeq 2500. To reduce PCR and sequencing biases, unique molecular identifiers were built into the TCR beta cDNA libraries. About 500,000 cDNA molecules were obtained for every 1 to 10 million input T cells, so each molecule roughly corresponded to one T cell. The patient libraries were prepared and sequenced with the same protocol used for the earlier healthy control dataset. Within a given batch, samples were prepared together, multiplexed and sequenced on the same HiSeq lane. Regarding the original processing steps: Raw barcoded reads were processed with MIGEC, and single-read molecular identifier groups were discarded before consensus assembly and CDR3 extraction. Clonotype tables were post-analysed with VDJtools, and diversity was normalized by down-sampling all datasets to the smallest sample size. Repertoire overlap clustering matched CDR3 amino acid but not nucleotide sequences to correct batch-related cross-sample contamination. TCRdb reworked the public reads: Q25 trimming with fastp, MiXCR clone assembly, productive beta chains retained. When rows share a CDR3 protein, they turn into one entry using the most common DNA and genes. TCRdb's processing, not the authors', yielded these V and J calls. In this sample the table shows 170,000 or so distinct CDR3 sequences, 25% to 35% of which occur a single time. The top ten clones comprise 1.5% of the sample.

The CDR3 sequence holds 15 residues, the cysteine and phenylalanine included. The DNA shown is the 45-base CDR3, in frame from base 1. CDR1 and CDR2 are drawn from the germline V gene: ENHRY, SYGVKD. V is pruned by 5 bases and J by 5 bases, leaving 12 bases of the junction without a gene match. The rearranged chain carries TRBV10-3 and TRBJ2-7, and 7 junctional nucleotides match TRBD1. This receptor was identified in a girl between 10 and 17 years old with multiple sclerosis. Sample: blood. The CDR3 corresponds to CAISTSHRDSDEQYF. The sequenced DNA is TGTGCCATCAGTACATCACACCGGGACAGCGACGAGCAGTACTTC.